Each of the 22 T cell receptor beta chains below was sequenced from the same sample in a study of blood T cell repertoires in COVID-19. Sequencing used immunoSEQ multiplex PCR; TCRdb keeps in-frame clones, though not all of them. The sample holds 490,000 or so clones, about nine tenths seen once. The sequencing input was PBMCs or T cells enriched from blood (not recorded which). The receptor set was obtained from a woman aged 55-70 years who had recovered from COVID-19.

This chain uses TRBV10-3 with TRBJ2-3; 8 bases fit TRBD2. The V gene's germline CDR1 is ENHRY and CDR2 SYGVKD. V trimming: 2 bases; J trimming: 6 bases; junction bases outside the gene matches: 4. The CDR3 has 14 amino acids. The CDR3 region is CAISERLASDTQYF. The CDR3 region has the DNA TGTGCCATCAGTGAGCGACTAGCGAGCGATACGCAGTATTTT.

The chain recombines TRBV3-1 (or the pseudogene TRBV3-2) with TRBJ1-2; tentatively, D is TRBD1 (5 bases). V was pared by 0 bases and J by 7 bases, with 12 bases between. Germline V gene lookup returns CDR1 LGHDT and CDR2 YNNKEL (reference sequence). The CDR3 length is 14 residues. DNA of the CDR3: TGTGCCAGCAGCCAAGAGGGGGGTCCGGGTGGCTACACCTTC. This encodes CASSQEGGPGGYTF.

The V gene is TRBV11-2, the J gene TRBJ1-1; maybe TRBD1 (6 bases). Germline CDR1 reads SGHAT; CDR2 reads FQNNGV. V dropped 2 bases and J dropped 6 bases, with 10 bases sitting between them. This CDR3 has 13 amino acids. CDR3 in amino acids: CASSLSGVPEAFF. CDR3 in DNA: TGTGCCAGCAGCTTATCAGGGGTGCCTGAAGCTTTCTTT.

The chain has TRBV27 and TRBJ1-1; TRBD1 is a possible D gene (6 bases). CDR1 and CDR2 from the germline V gene are MNHEY and SMNVEV (reference sequence). The V and J ends lost 4 bases and 5 bases respectively, with 14 bases between them. The length of the CDR3 is 14 residues. This CDR3 reads CASSSTGLGTEAFF. The DNA of the CDR3 is TGTGCCAGCAGTTCCACAGGGCTCGGGACTGAAGCTTTCTTT.

This chain links TRBV5-1 with TRBJ2-7, with D unclear. This CDR3 has 12 amino acids. The V end lost 0 bases, the J end lost 5 bases, and 6 bases lay between the germline ends. CDR1 and CDR2 from the germline V gene are SGHRS and YFSETQ. CDR3 region: CASSLEFNEQYF. In nucleotides, the CDR3 is TGCGCCAGCAGCTTGGAATTCAACGAGCAGTACTTC. The variable domain in full, with the rest retrieved from reference TRBV5-1 and TRBJ2-7, is KAGVTQTPRYLIKTRGQQVTLSCSPISGHRSVSWYQQTPGQGLQFLFEYFSETQRNKGNFPGRFSGRQFSNSRSEMNVSTLELGDSALYLCASSLEFNEQYFGPGTRLTVT.

This clone came up once. The CDR3 bases are TGTGCCAGCAGTTTCTCTCGGAGGCCCCAGCATTTT. Translating it yields CASSFSRRPQHF. The chain is built from TRBV28 and TRBJ1-5, with D uncertain. The CDR3 runs to 12 residues. The germline V gene has CDR1 MDHEN and CDR2 SYDVKM. The V end lost 3 bases, the J end lost 9 bases, and 9 bases lay between the germline ends. The entire variable domain, with the rest obtained from reference TRBV28 and TRBJ1-5, is as follows: DVKVTQSSRYLVKRTGEKVFLECVQDMDHENMFWYRQDPGLGLRLIYFSYDVKMKEKGDIPEGYSVSREKKERFSLILESASTNQTSMYLCASSFSRRPQHFGDGTRLSIL.

This rearrangement joins TRBV19 to TRBJ1-5, with D possibly matching TRBD1 (5 bases). The CDR3 has 15 residues. V was cut by 1 base and J by 6 bases, with 13 bases left in between. In germline, CDR1 is LNHDA, CDR2 SQIVND (reference sequence). CDR3 bases: TGTGCCAGTAGTATAGGGGGACTGACTGGTCAGCCCCAGCATTTT. Protein: CASSIGGLTGQPQHF.

The chain has TRBV24-1 and TRBJ2-3, with D perhaps TRBD2 (6 bases). V was trimmed by 1 base and J by 2 bases, leaving 12 bases between them. CDR1 and CDR2 from the germline V gene are KGHDR and SFDVKD. This CDR3 contains 16 residues. CDR3 nucleotide sequence: TGTGCCACCAGTGATTTAATGGGGGGTAACACAGATACGCAGTATTTT. It yields the protein CATSDLMGGNTDTQYF.

The chain joins TRBV18 to TRBJ1-6; D gene unclear. The CDR3 spans 14 residues. Germline values: CDR1 KGHSH, CDR2 LQKENI. The V and J ends lost 4 bases and 4 bases respectively, with 8 bases between them. The DNA for the CDR3 is TGTGCCAGCTCACAAAACATGTATAATTCACCCCTCCACTTT. As protein: CASSQNMYNSPLHF.

CDR3 region: CASTPGQPSNSPLHF. The CDR3 DNA sequence: TGCGCCAGCACCCCCGGACAGCCTTCTAATTCACCCCTCCACTTT. This chain links TRBV10-2 with TRBJ1-6; TRBD1 is a possible D gene (6 bases). CDR1 WSHSY and CDR2 SAAADI come from the germline V gene. Trimming took off 7 bases at V and 6 bases at J, with 16 bases between the two ends. The CDR3 extends over 15 amino acids.

The chain couples TRBV2 to TRBJ2-2, with D possibly TRBD1 on 6 matching bases. This CDR3 has 13 amino acids. The germline gives CDR1 SNHLY, CDR2 FYNNEI. Trimming stripped 6 bases from V and 6 bases from J, with 11 bases between. The CDR3 DNA sequence: TGTGCCAGCAGGGCAGGGGAAGCCGGGGAGCTGTTTTTT. Translated, it gives CASRAGEAGELFF.

The V call is TRBV11-2, the J call TRBJ1-6; D may be TRBD1 (5 bases). The germline V and J ends were trimmed by 2 bases and 8 bases, with 19 bases remaining between them. The CDR3 contains 17 residues. Looked up from germline, CDR1 is SGHAT and CDR2 is FQNNGV. CDR3: CASSLWEGNPGHSPLHF. CDR3 DNA: TGTGCCAGCAGCTTATGGGAGGGGAATCCGGGCCATTCACCCCTCCACTTT.

This clone was seen once. The rearrangement uses TRBV21-1 and TRBJ1-2; TRBD1 is the table's D call and was not checked against the DNA. TRBV21-1 corresponds to a pseudogene. The CDR3 is 16 residues long. The CDR3 here is CASSNSVFRGRHGYTF. The DNA for the CDR3 is TGTGCCAGCAGCAACAGCGTCTTCAGGGGGCGGCATGGCTACACCTTC.

This clone has more than one count but fewer than ten. The CDR3 sequence: CASSLRDSNRYGYTF. The CDR3 nucleotides are TGTGCCAGCAGCTTAAGGGACAGCAATCGTTATGGCTACACCTTC. The chain couples TRBV7-2 to TRBJ1-2, with 7 bases identical to TRBD1. V was pared by 2 bases and J by 5 bases, with 8 bases of the junction left unmatched. Germline CDR1 SGHTA, CDR2 FQGNSA. This CDR3 contains 15 residues.

The chain recombines TRBV12-5 with TRBJ2-1, with D possibly TRBD1 on 5 matching bases. Between the trimmed V and J ends, which lost 7 bases and 1 base, there was a span of 11 bases. The germline CDR1 and CDR2 sequences are LGHNT and FRNRAP. The CDR3 is 14 residues long. The CDR3 loop is CASELGASYNEQFF. CDR3 DNA: TGTGCTAGTGAGTTAGGGGCGTCCTACAATGAGCAGTTCTTC.

Only one count was recorded for this clone. V gene TRBV19 combines with J gene TRBJ2-2; TRBD2 aligns across 10 bases. The CDR3 covers 16 residues. The germline V gene has CDR1 LNHDA and CDR2 SQIVND (reference sequence). V lost 1 base to trimming and J lost 4 bases; unmatched junction nucleotides: 3. CDR3 residues: CASSIALAGTTGELFF. DNA for the CDR3: TGTGCCAGTAGTATAGCACTAGCGGGGACCACCGGGGAGCTGTTTTTT.

This chain links TRBV3-1 (or the pseudogene TRBV3-2) with TRBJ2-7, with 8 bases matching TRBD1. V shed 3 bases and J 6 bases; nucleotides not matched to a gene: 13. The CDR3 has 16 residues. Germline CDR1 reads LGHDT; CDR2 reads YNNKEL (reference sequence). DNA of the CDR3: TGTGCCAGCAGCCACGGGGGCGGGACAGGTTCTCTCGAGCAGTACTTC. Translated, it gives CASSHGGGTGSLEQYF.

This chain uses TRBV19 with TRBJ1-2; maybe TRBD1 (5 bases). V lost 7 bases, J lost 0 bases, and 15 bases lay in between. The CDR3 is 15 amino acids. Germline values: CDR1 LNHDA, CDR2 SQIVND (reference sequence). CDR3 in amino acids: CASKTGGATNYGYTF. CDR3 sequence (DNA): TGTGCCAGTAAAACGGGAGGGGCCACTAACTATGGCTACACCTTC.

The rearrangement joins TRBV7-6 to TRBJ2-2, with D uncertain. The CDR3 sequence is 15 residues long. Trimming took off 5 bases at V and 7 bases at J, with 17 bases between the two ends. Germline assignment: CDR1 SGHVS and CDR2 FNYEAQ. The CDR3 protein is CASSVQAGYGGELFF. DNA for the CDR3: TGTGCCAGCAGCGTCCAGGCTGGATACGGCGGGGAGCTGTTTTTT.

The chain has TRBV6-2 or TRBV6-3 and TRBJ1-2; 10 bases are a match to TRBD1. This CDR3 contains 16 residues. The V and J ends lost 0 bases and 2 bases, in that order; junction bases with no gene match: 3. Germline V gives CDR1 MNHEY, CDR2 SVGEGT. The CDR3 region is CASSYSRDRGNYGYTF. CDR3 nucleotides: TGTGCCAGCAGTTACTCCCGGGACAGGGGAAACTATGGCTACACCTTC.

The V gene is TRBV7-8, the J gene TRBJ2-4, with TRBD1 matching over 9 bases. This CDR3 contains 14 residues. In germline, CDR1 is SGHVS, CDR2 FQNEAQ. V trimming: 3 bases; J trimming: 5 bases; junction bases outside the gene matches: 2. The CDR3 coding sequence is TGTGCCAGCAGCTTTCGGACAGGGGAAAACATTCAGTACTTC. It yields the protein CASSFRTGENIQYF.

The sample holds one count of this clone. J is TRBJ1-3 and V is TRBV5-1; tentative D call: TRBD1 (5 bases). Trimming removed 6 bases from V and 0 bases from J, with 13 bases in between. Germline CDR1 is SGHRS and CDR2 is YFSETQ. The CDR3 runs to 15 residues. The CDR3 loop reads CASKKEGISGNTIYF. CDR3 sequence (DNA): TGCGCCAGCAAGAAGGAGGGGATCTCTGGAAACACCATATATTTT.